This entry is about one T cell receptor (beta chain). TCRdb's copy holds only in-frame clones and misses some; the assay was immunoSEQ multiplex PCR. The sample includes some 110,000 clones, 94% of them seen just once. CDR3 length equals 15 residues. Germline V lookup: CDR1 SGDLS, CDR2 YYNGEE. V gave up 4 bases and J gave up 1 base; unmatched junction bases: 5. The data were obtained in a study of siplizumab effects on memory and regulatory T cells. This receptor was taken from a human donor in good health. The chain joins TRBV9 to TRBJ1-2; 9 bases fit TRBD1. Sequenced: non-Treg CD4+ T cells sorted from blood. The CDR3 nucleotides are TGTGCCAGCAGCTCACACAGGGGGCGTAACTATGGCTACACCTTC. Its protein product is CASSSHRGRNYGYTF. Using reference TRBV9 and TRBJ1-2 for the parts outside the CDR3, the full variable domain is DSGVTQTPKHLITATGQRVTLRCSPRSGDLSVYWYQQSLDQGLQFLIQYYNGEERAKGNILERFSAQQFPDLHSELNLSSLELGDSALYFCASSSHRGRNYGYTFGSGTRLTVV.